Presented here are 17 T cell receptor beta chains from one specimen sequenced in a study of T cells in Graves' hyperthyroidism and ophthalmopathy (dated by TCRdb to between 2018 and 2021). Library generation was performed with multiplex PCR. Instrument on record: Illumina HiSeq 2000. TCR beta CDR3 regions were amplified from RNA transcripts. The TCR CDR3 was subjected to a first round of RT-PCR using the HTBI primer set and the Qiagen OneStep RT-PCR kit. Using fastp at Q25 and MiXCR, TCRdb reprocessed the public reads and kept productive beta chains. Records with the same CDR3 protein are collapsed into one entry carrying the most frequent genes and DNA. This sample holds about 560,000 distinct CDR3 sequences; around 17% were observed only once. The ten largest clones capture 18% of the sample. Sequenced sample: blood. The receptor source for this set is a woman aged 18-29 years with Graves' hyperthyroidism.

This clonotype has only a few counts. V usage is TRBV6-5 and J usage is TRBJ2-3, with D perhaps matching TRBD2 (6 bases). The CDR3 contains 14 residues. The V end lost 4 bases, the J end lost 2 bases, and 10 bases lay between the germline ends. Germline loops: CDR1 MNHEY, CDR2 SVGAGI. The CDR3 reads CASSLLAATDTQYF. The CDR3 nucleotides are TGTGCCAGCAGTTTACTAGCCGCCACAGATACGCAGTATTTT.

Ten or more counts support this clonotype. The rearrangement links TRBV5-1 to TRBJ2-7; perhaps D is TRBD1 or TRBD2 (5 bases each). Trimming cost V 0 bases and J 1 base, with 14 bases left between them. Germline values: CDR1 SGHRS, CDR2 YFSETQ. This CDR3 region has 16 residues. CDR3 sequence: CASSLAGQTRSYEQYF. DNA for the CDR3: TGCGCCAGCAGCTTGGCGGGGCAGACAAGGTCCTACGAGCAGTACTTC.

This chain connects TRBV7-8 to TRBJ1-4; D gene unclear. With 1 base removed from V and 8 bases from J, the gap between germline ends came to 11 bases. Germline V gives CDR1 SGHVS, CDR2 FQNEAQ. CDR3 size: 14 residues. In DNA form, the CDR3 reads TGTGCCAGCAGCTTAGACCCGGGAAGCGAAAAACTGTTTTTT. Translation gives CASSLDPGSEKLFF.

At least ten counts were recorded for this clonotype. This rearrangement joins TRBV27 to TRBJ1-1; D unresolved. V was cut by 3 bases and J by 1 base, with 15 bases left in between. Germline V gene data show CDR1 as MNHEY and CDR2 as SMNVEV (reference sequence). This CDR3 has 16 amino acids. In DNA, the CDR3 is TGTGCCAGCAGTTTCGGCAGGAGAAAGGGGAACACTGAAGCTTTCTTT. Translated: CASSFGRRKGNTEAFF.

The gene calls are TRBV7-9 and TRBJ1-1; the D gene is possibly TRBD1 (5 bases). The CDR3 length is 15 residues. Trimming left V 8 bases short and J 1 base short, with 17 bases between. CDR1 SEHNR and CDR2 FQNEAQ come from the germline V gene (reference sequence). The CDR3 region is CASCRMGVENTEAFF. The DNA of the CDR3 is TGTGCCAGCTGCCGTATGGGGGTTGAGAACACTGAAGCTTTCTTT.

In this sample, this clonotype turned up a few times. V usage is TRBV9 and J usage is TRBJ2-2; D is uncertain. From germline, CDR1 is SGDLS and CDR2 YYNGEE. The CDR3 covers 16 residues. V gave up 3 bases and J gave up 0 bases, with 12 bases separating them. The CDR3 spells CASSATGLPNTGELFF. In nucleotides, the CDR3 is TGTGCCAGCAGCGCTACCGGGCTGCCGAACACCGGGGAGCTGTTTTTT. Using reference TRBV9 and TRBJ2-2 for the parts outside the CDR3, the full variable domain is DSGVTQTPKHLITATGQRVTLRCSPRSGDLSVYWYQQSLDQGLQFLIQYYNGEERAKGNILERFSAQQFPDLHSELNLSSLELGDSALYFCASSATGLPNTGELFFGEGSRLTVL.

The rearrangement links TRBV5-8 to TRBJ1-5; a possible D gene is TRBD1 (5 bases). With 0 bases removed from V and 4 bases from J, the gap between germline ends came to 14 bases. Germline V gene lookup returns CDR1 SGHTS and CDR2 YDEGEE. This CDR3 contains 16 residues. CDR3 nucleotide sequence: TGTGCCAGCAGCTTGGTCAGTGCAGGGTCAAATCAGCCCCAGCATTTT. It specifies CASSLVSAGSNQPQHF.

The sample holds a few counts of this clonotype. CDR3 residues: CASTALQGLTYNEQFF. The CDR3 DNA sequence: TGTGCCAGCACCGCCCTGCAGGGTCTCACCTACAATGAGCAGTTCTTC. V and J are TRBV7-8 and TRBJ2-1; D perhaps matches TRBD1 (5 bases). The V and J ends lost 7 bases and 2 bases respectively, with 18 bases between them. CDR1 and CDR2 (germline): SGHVS, FQNEAQ. The CDR3 covers 16 residues.

This clonotype was observed once. The rearrangement uses TRBV20-1 and TRBJ1-3, with unresolved D. The V gene lost 3 bases and the J gene lost 0 bases, with 12 bases spanning the gap. This CDR3 has 15 amino acids. Germline lookup yields CDR1 DFQATT and CDR2 SNEGSKA (reference sequence). The CDR3 DNA sequence: TGCAGTGCTAGCTCCTCGTTGAGCTCTGGAAACACCATATATTTT. Its translation: CSASSSLSSGNTIYF.

The chain couples TRBV30 to TRBJ2-7, with D maybe TRBD2 (7 bases). The germline V gene has CDR1 GTSNPN and CDR2 SVGIG (reference sequence). The germline V and J ends were trimmed by 0 bases and 2 bases, with 11 bases remaining between them. The CDR3 sequence is 14 residues long. The DNA of the CDR3 is TGTGCCTGGAGTGTAAGGGGGGGGGCCTACGAGCAGTACTTC. This gives the protein CAWSVRGGAYEQYF.

This clonotype has a handful of counts. The chain couples TRBV27 to TRBJ1-5, with D maybe TRBD1 (5 bases). V shed 5 bases and J shed 3 bases, with 14 bases lying between them. This CDR3 comprises 15 residues. Germline V lookup: CDR1 MNHEY, CDR2 SMNVEV (reference sequence). CDR3 nucleotide sequence: TGTGCCAGCAGTGAGGTGGGGGGAATCAATCAGCCCCAGCATTTT. Its translation: CASSEVGGINQPQHF.

This rearrangement joins TRBV20-1 to TRBJ2-4; D may be TRBD2 (7 bases). The ends were cut back, 0 bases at V and 6 bases at J, with 15 bases in the middle. The CDR3 runs to 15 residues. Germline V gene sequence: CDR1 DFQATT, CDR2 SNEGSKA (reference sequence). The CDR3 sequence is CSARDRGAGRNIQYF. The CDR3 coding sequence is TGCAGTGCTAGAGATCGGGGGGCAGGGAGAAACATTCAGTACTTC.

This sequence joins TRBV7-3 and TRBJ2-7; D gene ambiguous. Deletions cut 2 bases from V and 3 bases from J, with 14 bases between. Germline V gene data show CDR1 as SGHTA and CDR2 as FQGTGA. The CDR3 sequence is 15 residues long. The DNA for the CDR3 is TGTGCCAGCAGCTTAGGTGTTGGCGACGGCTACGAGCAGTACTTC. Protein sequence: CASSLGVGDGYEQYF. Complete variable domain (other parts from reference TRBV7-3 and TRBJ2-7): GAGVSQTPSNKVTEKGKYVELRCDPISGHTALYWYRQSLGQGPEFLIYFQGTGAADDSGLPNDRFFAVRPEGSVSTLKIQRTERGDSAVYLCASSLGVGDGYEQYFGPGTRLTVT.

This clonotype has only a few counts. The chain has TRBV27 and TRBJ1-2, with unresolved D. Germline V gives CDR1 MNHEY, CDR2 SMNVEV (reference sequence). The CDR3 totals 15 residues. Trimming took off 3 bases at V and 2 bases at J, with 13 bases between the two ends. The CDR3 DNA reads as TGTGCCAGCAGTTTGGACGTCGGTATGAACTATGGCTACACCTTC. Translation gives CASSLDVGMNYGYTF.

Ten or more counts support this clonotype. This chain joins TRBV30 and TRBJ1-1; tentative D call: TRBD1 (6 bases). The CDR3 runs to 13 residues. CDR1 and CDR2 (germline): GTSNPN, SVGIG (reference sequence). V was shortened by 4 bases and J by 3 bases, with 12 bases between the two germline ends. CDR3 sequence (DNA): TGTGCCTGGATCTTGTACAGGGACACTGAAGCTTTCTTT. Protein: CAWILYRDTEAFF.

The genes are TRBV6-1 and TRBJ1-2, with D possibly being TRBD1 (5 bases). Germline lookup yields CDR1 MNHNS and CDR2 SASEGT. The germline V and J ends were trimmed by 2 bases and 4 bases, with 11 bases remaining between them. This CDR3 has 14 amino acids. The CDR3 coding sequence is TGTGCCAGCAGTGAAATAGGGGCAGGCTATGGCTACACCTTC. Its protein is CASSEIGAGYGYTF.

This clonotype occurred a few times. J is TRBJ2-1 and V is TRBV6-1; no reliable D call. The CDR3 covers 17 residues. The germline V gene has CDR1 MNHNS and CDR2 SASEGT. V was cut by 6 bases and J by 0 bases, with 18 bases left in between. The chain's CDR3 is CASSPRWLLSSYNEQFF. CDR3 nucleotides: TGTGCCAGCAGCCCTCGGTGGCTTCTAAGCTCCTACAATGAGCAGTTCTTC.